This T cell receptor beta chain was obtained from a study (dated by TCRdb to the mid-2010s). In terms of the full investigation: The research examined where HIV persistence comes from in people whose immune systems controlled HIV infection without treatment.

Compared with the rest of its sample, this clonotype is medium-sized (0.01 to 0.1%). It lacks a known antigen. Base qualities are not recorded, but no much larger clone differs from it by a single base. Receptor libraries were prepared by 5' RACE. For sequencing, an Illumina HiSeq 2000 was employed. TCRdb took the public reads, trimmed them with fastp at Q25, ran MiXCR for clone calling and kept in-frame beta chains. Entries that share a CDR3 protein sequence are merged under the most common genes and DNA. This sample is represented by around 320 distinct CDR3 sequences; around 5.8% of them were singletons. The top ten constitute roughly 51% of the sample. After removal of 6 bases from V and 5 bases from J, the junction retains 18 bases not matched to a gene. The CDR3 covers 18 residues, taking in both the cysteine and the phenylalanine. Only the CDR3 DNA is retained, 54 bases long and in frame from the first base. Reading the germline V gene (reference sequence) gives CDR1 MNHEY and CDR2 SMNVEV.

The TCR originated in a male donor with HIV. The sequencing sample was made of effector memory T cells from blood PBMCs. In light of the paper, this sample's cell subset or site label describes: effector memory CD4+ T cells. This chain joins TRBV27 to TRBJ2-5; 10 bases in the junction line up with TRBD2. The nucleotide sequence is given as TGTGCCAGCAGCCGGAAGGTCCTCGGGACTAGCGTGGGGGAGACCCAGTACTTC. This sequence encodes CASSRKVLGTSVGETQYF.